This T cell receptor (beta chain) was sequenced for a study of patients and donors after allogeneic stem cell transplantation. This clonotype was seen a handful of times. J was trimmed by 0 bases and V by 6 bases; bases with no gene match: 4. CDR3 length: 14 amino acids. CDR1 MNHEY and CDR2 SVGAGI come from the germline V gene. MiXCR was run by TCRdb on the RT-PCR reads, yielding one entry per CDR3 protein. The table lists under 200,000 distinct CDR3 sequences, about 30% of them singletons. The chain joins TRBV6-5 to TRBJ1-1; 7 bases align to TRBD1. The clonotype was recovered from a human donor who was either an allogeneic HSCT recipient or a stem cell or donor lymphocyte infusion donor (not recorded which). It is not recorded whose cells these are; they may come from a transplant donor. The specimen was blood, either unsorted or a sorted T cell fraction (not recorded which). As DNA, the CDR3 is TGTGCCAGCAGAAGGGACAGCATGAACACTGAAGCTTTCTTT. Translated: CASRRDSMNTEAFF.